This TCR beta chain came from a study of blood T cell repertoires in COVID-19. As handled by the study authors: Amplified reference gene primers provided the basis for estimating nucleated cell counts. Using immunoSEQ multiplex PCR, the repertoire was profiled, and TCRdb retains in-frame clones only, with some absent. V and J calls and clone size are as listed in that table; D and trimming were resolved from the DNA. The table has about 92,000 clones, around 81% seen once. The ends lost 3 bases at V and 8 bases at J; junction bases unmatched: 8. Germline CDR1 and CDR2: LGHDT and YNNKEL (reference sequence). The CDR3 runs 15 residues.

Sequenced sample: peripheral blood. This chain joins TRBV3-1 (or the pseudogene TRBV3-2) and TRBJ1-2; TRBD1 matches at 11 bases. The sequence was collected from a man between 45 and 60 years old who had recovered from COVID-19. The CDR3 sequence: CASSHRTGGSDGYTF. The CDR3 nucleotides read TGTGCCAGCAGCCACAGGACAGGGGGCTCGGACGGCTACACCTTC.